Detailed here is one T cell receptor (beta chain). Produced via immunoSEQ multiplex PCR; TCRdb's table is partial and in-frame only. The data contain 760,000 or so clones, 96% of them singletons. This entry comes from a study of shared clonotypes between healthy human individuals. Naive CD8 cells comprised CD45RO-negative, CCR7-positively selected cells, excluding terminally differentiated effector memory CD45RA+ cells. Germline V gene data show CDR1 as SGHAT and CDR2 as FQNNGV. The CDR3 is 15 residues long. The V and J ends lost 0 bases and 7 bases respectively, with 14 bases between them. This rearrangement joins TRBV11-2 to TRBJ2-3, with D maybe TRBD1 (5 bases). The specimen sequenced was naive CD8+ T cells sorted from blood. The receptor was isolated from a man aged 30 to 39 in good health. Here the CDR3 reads CASSLEGGARNTQYF. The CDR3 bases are TGTGCCAGCAGCTTAGAGGGTGGGGCCCGAAATACGCAGTATTTT.